The 26 T cell receptor beta chains below come from one sample, sequenced in a study of cytomegalovirus exposure and HLA in healthy donors. The PCR employed 60 Vbeta primers together with 13 Jbeta primers. Only in-frame clones appear in the TCRdb table, and some are missing; sequencing was by immunoSEQ multiplex PCR. This table holds approximately 93,000 clones. The sample comprised PBMCs. The receptor source for this set is a woman aged 25 to 39 in good health and CMV-seronegative.

The chain couples TRBV10-3 to TRBJ2-7; no clear D. Germline CDR1 ENHRY, CDR2 SYGVKD. The V end was cut by 2 bases, the J end by 3 bases, with 5 bases between. The CDR3 totals 12 residues. The CDR3 sequence is CAISETVYEQYF. In DNA, the CDR3 is TGTGCCATCAGTGAGACGGTCTACGAGCAGTACTTC.

The V gene is TRBV7-3, the J gene TRBJ2-1; D might be TRBD2 (5 bases). The germline gives CDR1 SGHTA, CDR2 FQGTGA. This CDR3 is built from 19 residues. V was trimmed by 3 bases and J by 3 bases, leaving 24 bases between them. The CDR3 here is CASSLDSVRAAGVYNEQFF. CDR3 DNA: TGTGCCAGCAGCTTGGACTCAGTTCGGGCCGCCGGCGTCTACAATGAGCAGTTCTTC.

The CDR3 loop is CAISEIAGELYEQYF. For the CDR3, the DNA is TGTGCCATCAGTGAGATTGCGGGGGAGTTGTACGAGCAGTACTTC. J is TRBJ2-7 and V is TRBV10-3; 7 bases are shared with TRBD2. CDR3 length: 15 residues. V gave up 2 bases and J gave up 4 bases; unmatched junction bases: 8. Germline V lookup: CDR1 ENHRY, CDR2 SYGVKD.

The V and J genes are TRBV10-3 and TRBJ1-5, with 10 bases aligning to TRBD1. The CDR3 consists of 12 residues. Germline assignment: CDR1 ENHRY and CDR2 SYGVKD. V lost 9 bases to trimming and J lost 7 bases; unmatched junction nucleotides: 3. This chain's CDR3 is CAIGTGEQPQHF. CDR3 nucleotide sequence: TGTGCCATAGGGACAGGGGAACAGCCCCAGCATTTT.

The gene calls are TRBV27 and TRBJ1-6; possible D gene TRBD1, 6 bases. Germline V CDR1 and CDR2: MNHEY, SMNVEV (reference sequence). The CDR3 consists of 15 residues. V was cut by 7 bases and J by 9 bases, with 19 bases left in between. This CDR3 reads CASNFARGVGSPLHF. Written as DNA, the CDR3 is TGTGCCAGCAACTTCGCCAGGGGCGTTGGTTCACCCCTCCACTTT.

V gene TRBV4-1 combines with J gene TRBJ2-1, with a tentative D call TRBD1 (7 bases). Trimming removed 4 bases from V and 9 bases from J, with 22 bases in between. Germline CDR1 and CDR2: MGHRA and YSYEKL. CDR3 size: 16 residues. This CDR3 reads CASSPPGQLLGGEQFF. For the CDR3, the DNA is TGCGCCAGCAGCCCTCCGGGACAGCTCCTCGGGGGTGAGCAGTTCTTC.

This rearrangement joins TRBV19 to TRBJ2-7; D is perhaps TRBD2 (5 bases). Germline V gives CDR1 LNHDA, CDR2 SQIVND (reference sequence). The V gene lost 4 bases and the J gene lost 2 bases, with 9 bases spanning the gap. There are 13 residues in the CDR3. Written as DNA, the CDR3 is TGTGCCAGTAGTAAAGCCGGGGCCTACGAGCAGTACTTC. Its translation is CASSKAGAYEQYF.

The chain combines TRBV7-9 with TRBJ1-4; 9 bases match TRBD1. V lost 4 bases to trimming and J lost 8 bases; unmatched junction nucleotides: 8. The CDR3 extends over 15 amino acids. The germline V gene has CDR1 SEHNR and CDR2 FQNEAQ (reference sequence). The CDR3 sequence is CASSSLDRGGEKLFF. CDR3 coding DNA: TGTGCCAGCAGCTCGCTGGACAGGGGAGGGGAAAAACTGTTTTTT.

V is TRBV28 and J is TRBJ1-1, with TRBD1 matching 7 bases. The CDR3 sequence is 15 residues long. The germline gives CDR1 MDHEN, CDR2 SYDVKM. V lost 0 bases, J lost 1 base, and 2 bases stayed unmatched. The CDR3: CASSLWEGANTEAFF. In DNA, the CDR3 is TGTGCCAGCAGTTTATGGGAGGGGGCGAACACTGAAGCTTTCTTT.

This chain joins TRBV29-1 and TRBJ2-3; 9 positions match TRBD2. After removal of 7 bases from V and 6 bases from J, the junction contained 8 bases not matched to a gene. The CDR3 loop spans 13 amino acids. CDR1 is SQVTM, CDR2 ANQGSEA, per germline. CDR3 DNA sequence: TGCAGCGCCGTTAGCGGGAGCTTGGATACGCAGTATTTT. Translating it yields CSAVSGSLDTQYF.

The rearrangement links TRBV27 to TRBJ2-3; tentatively, D is TRBD1 (6 bases). Between the trimmed V and J ends, which lost 6 bases and 0 bases, there was a span of 10 bases. From germline, CDR1 is MNHEY and CDR2 SMNVEV (reference sequence). There are 14 residues in the CDR3. The CDR3 DNA sequence: TGTGCCAGCAGGAACAGGGCTAGCACAGATACGCAGTATTTT. It specifies CASRNRASTDTQYF.

The CDR3 protein is CAWTSGGSEQFF. The CDR3 DNA reads as TGTGCCTGGACTAGCGGGGGGTCTGAGCAGTTCTTC. The chain uses TRBV30 and TRBJ2-1; the match to TRBD2 covers 11 bases. This CDR3 has 12 residues. V trimming: 4 bases; J trimming: 9 bases; junction bases outside the gene matches: 2. Germline V gene lookup returns CDR1 GTSNPN and CDR2 SVGIG (reference sequence).

The genes are TRBV7-9 and TRBJ1-1; D call uncertain. V was trimmed by 2 bases and J by 8 bases, leaving 6 bases between them. CDR3 length equals 11 residues. Germline V lookup: CDR1 SEHNR, CDR2 FQNEAQ (reference sequence). In DNA form, the CDR3 reads TGTGCCAGCAGCTTACGGGGAGAAGCTTTCTTT. This sequence encodes CASSLRGEAFF.

This chain joins TRBV10-3 and TRBJ2-5; a possible D gene is TRBD2 (6 bases). Per germline, CDR1 ENHRY and CDR2 SYGVKD. V dropped 4 bases and J dropped 5 bases, with 17 bases sitting between them. There are 15 residues in the CDR3. The CDR3, as DNA: TGTGCCATCAGTGTCCGGGGGAATGCAGGCGAGACCCAGTACTTC. This gives the protein CAISVRGNAGETQYF.

The chain employs TRBV9 and TRBJ1-2; D is unclear. CDR3 length equals 13 residues. V was shortened by 4 bases and J by 6 bases, with 13 bases between the two germline ends. Germline V CDR1 and CDR2: SGDLS, YYNGEE. As DNA, the CDR3 is TGTGCCAGCAGCCTATATCTTTCGAATGGCTACACCTTC. Protein: CASSLYLSNGYTF.

V usage is TRBV30 and J usage is TRBJ1-4, with unresolved D. The CDR3 sequence is 13 residues long. CDR1 is GTSNPN, CDR2 SVGIG, per germline (reference sequence). V lost 1 base and J lost 8, with 11 bases in between. CDR3 region: CAWSALSGEKLFF. In DNA form, the CDR3 reads TGTGCCTGGAGTGCGCTCTCGGGGGAAAAACTGTTTTTT.

CDR3 region: CASTRTSGRKETGELFF. For the CDR3, the DNA is TGTGCCAGCACCCGGACTAGCGGGAGGAAAGAAACCGGGGAGCTGTTTTTT. The rearrangement joins TRBV2 to TRBJ2-2; 14 bases agree with TRBD2. The CDR3 runs to 17 residues. The germline V gene has CDR1 SNHLY and CDR2 FYNNEI. With V trimmed by 7 bases and J by 5 bases, 9 bases remained unmatched.

This chain connects TRBV28 to TRBJ2-2, with 12 bases that match TRBD2. The CDR3 has 16 amino acids. Trimming at V came to 5 bases and at J to 5 bases, leaving 6 bases not matched to a gene. CDR1 and CDR2 (germline): MDHEN, SYDVKM. The CDR3 loop is CASSLGLAGTTGELFF. The CDR3 DNA follows: TGTGCCAGCAGTCTAGGACTAGCGGGGACAACCGGGGAGCTGTTTTTT.

This rearrangement joins TRBV28 to TRBJ2-7, with 10 bases that match TRBD2. J gave up 5 bases and V 2 bases, and 9 bases lay outside the gene matches. The V gene's germline CDR1 is MDHEN and CDR2 SYDVKM. The CDR3 loop spans 16 amino acids. The CDR3 spells CASSLPRLAGVNEQYF. CDR3 bases: TGTGCCAGCAGTTTACCCAGGCTAGCGGGAGTTAACGAGCAGTACTTC. The variable domain in full, with the rest retrieved from reference TRBV28 and TRBJ2-7, is DVKVTQSSRYLVKRTGEKVFLECVQDMDHENMFWYRQDPGLGLRLIYFSYDVKMKEKGDIPEGYSVSREKKERFSLILESASTNQTSMYLCASSLPRLAGVNEQYFGPGTRLTVT.

The chain recombines TRBV6-5 with TRBJ2-7, with 10 bases fitting TRBD2. The CDR3 length is 16 residues. Trimming cost V 2 bases and J 5 bases; bases outside gene matches: 9. Germline V lookup: CDR1 MNHEY, CDR2 SVGAGI. CDR3 coding DNA: TGTGCCAGCAGTTACCTAGCGGGAGAGGGAGGGAACGAGCAGTACTTC. It codes for CASSYLAGEGGNEQYF.

The rearrangement links TRBV30 to TRBJ1-5; TRBD1 matches at 8 bases. Trimming at V came to 5 bases and at J to 4 bases, leaving 4 bases not matched to a gene. Germline loops: CDR1 GTSNPN, CDR2 SVGIG (reference sequence). The CDR3 is made up of 13 amino acids. This CDR3 reads CAWQTGDNQPQHF. The DNA for the CDR3 is TGTGCCTGGCAGACAGGGGATAATCAGCCCCAGCATTTT.

The gene calls are TRBV9 and TRBJ1-5; D call uncertain. Germline values: CDR1 SGDLS, CDR2 YYNGEE. Trimming removed 0 bases at V and 1 base at J, with 8 bases between. This CDR3 spans 15 amino acids. As DNA, the CDR3 is TGTGCCAGCAGCGTAGATGGCATCAGCAATCAGCCCCAGCATTTT. Protein: CASSVDGISNQPQHF.

J is TRBJ2-5 and V is TRBV2, with 7 bases lining up with TRBD1. V gave up 6 bases and J gave up 5 bases; unmatched junction bases: 9. CDR3 length: 14 residues. Germline V lookup: CDR1 SNHLY, CDR2 FYNNEI. The CDR3 bases are TGTGCCAGCAGATTCAGGGGGACGTTTGAGACCCAGTACTTC. It encodes CASRFRGTFETQYF.

V gene TRBV21-1 combines with J gene TRBJ1-5. TRBV21-1 is described as a pseudogene. The CDR3 sequence is 10 residues long. CDR3 loop: CASSSIPQHF. In DNA form, the CDR3 reads TGTGCCAGCAGCAGTATACCCCAGCATTTT.

The genes are TRBV4-2 and TRBJ2-7; the match to TRBD2 covers 9 bases. The CDR3 sequence is 16 residues long. Germline V gene lookup returns CDR1 LGHNA and CDR2 YNFKEQ. With V trimmed by 0 bases and J by 0 bases, 3 bases remained unmatched. The CDR3 DNA reads as TGTGCCAGCAGCCAAGAAAGACTAGCGGCCTCCTACGAGCAGTACTTC. Amino acids: CASSQERLAASYEQYF.

This chain uses TRBV19 with TRBJ2-5; a possible D gene is TRBD1 (5 bases). This CDR3 has 14 amino acids. V was shortened by 11 bases and J by 3 bases, with 19 bases between the two germline ends. The germline V gene encodes CDR1 LNHDA and CDR2 SQIVND (reference sequence). The CDR3 protein is CASRGLRPEETQYF. The DNA for the CDR3 is TGTGCCTCTAGGGGCCTTAGACCGGAAGAGACCCAGTACTTC.